This T cell receptor beta chain was sequenced in a study of OX40 agonist ivuxolimab in advanced cancers. About the study: Patients were treated with intravenous ivuxolimab, dosed at 0.01 to 10 mg/kg and infused every 2 weeks. Prior checkpoint blockade (anti-PD-1, anti-PD-L1 or anti-CTLA-4) was permitted; approximately 40% had it. Study results and caveats: Clonal expansion from baseline to week 6 occurred in both CD4+ and CD8+ T cells. Expanded clones were, on average, more numerous in CD8+ T cells than in CD4+.

Note on this clone: Its antigen is not identified.

Measured with immunoSEQ multiplex PCR; TCRdb has only the in-frame clones, and not every one. The sample carries about 120,000 clones, approximately 92% recorded once. Looked up from germline, CDR1 is MNHEY and CDR2 is SMNVEV (reference sequence). V was clipped by 6 bases and J by 7 bases, with 15 bases between them. This CDR3 is 13 amino acids long. The V gene is TRBV27, the J gene TRBJ1-2; D remains ambiguous. This clonotype was sampled from an adult with an advanced solid tumor such as melanoma, head and neck, liver or kidney cancer. The sample consisted of CD4+ or CD8+ T cells sorted from blood, taken in a trial of the OX40 agonist ivuxolimab. The CDR3 sequence is CASSQGNAGGYTF. The CDR3 nucleotides read TGTGCCAGCAGCCAAGGAAATGCTGGTGGCTACACCTTC.